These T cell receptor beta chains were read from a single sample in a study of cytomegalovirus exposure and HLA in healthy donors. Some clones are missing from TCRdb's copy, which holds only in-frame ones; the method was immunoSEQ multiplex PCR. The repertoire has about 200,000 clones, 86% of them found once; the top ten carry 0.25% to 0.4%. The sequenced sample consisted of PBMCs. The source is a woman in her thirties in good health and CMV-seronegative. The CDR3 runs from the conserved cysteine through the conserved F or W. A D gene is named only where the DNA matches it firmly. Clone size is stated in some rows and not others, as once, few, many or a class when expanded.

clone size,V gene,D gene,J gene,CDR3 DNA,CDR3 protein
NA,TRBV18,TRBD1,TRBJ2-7,TGTGCCAGCTCGCCGGGACAGGGTAAGGCCTACGAGCAGTACTTC,CASSPGQGKAYEQYF
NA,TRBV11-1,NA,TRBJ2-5,TGTGCCAGCAGCGCCGGGACCAGGGGTTTCGAGACCCAGTACTTC,CASSAGTRGFETQYF
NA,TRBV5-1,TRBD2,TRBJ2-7,TGCGCCAGCAGCTTGCTGGGTGAAGCGGGAGGATCCGAGCAGTACTTC,CASSLLGEAGGSEQYF
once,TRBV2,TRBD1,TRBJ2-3,TGTGCCAGCAAACGGGACAGGAGCACAGATACGCAGTATTTT,CASKRDRSTDTQYF
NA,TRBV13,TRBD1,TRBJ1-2,TGTGCCAGCAGTCGGACAGGGGTCATAGGCTACACCTTC,CASSRTGVIGYTF
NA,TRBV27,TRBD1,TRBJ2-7,TGTGCCAGCAGTTTCCTAGCCGGACAGGGCTACGAGCAGTACTTC,CASSFLAGQGYEQYF
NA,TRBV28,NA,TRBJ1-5,TGTGCCAGCAGTTTTCTTCGGCAGCCCCAGCATTTT,CASSFLRQPQHF
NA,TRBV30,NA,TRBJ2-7,TGTGCCTGGAGTAACGAGTTCGGACAGAAAGCCTACGAGCAGTACTTC,CAWSNEFGQKAYEQYF
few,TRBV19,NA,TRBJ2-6,TGTGCCAGTAGTGTCGACTCGGGGGGCTCCTCTGGGGCCAACGTCCTGACTTTC,CASSVDSGGSSGANVLTF
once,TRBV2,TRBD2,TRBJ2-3,TGTGCCAGCAGTGTCGGAGCGGGGGGTGGAGATACGCAGTATTTT,CASSVGAGGGDTQYF
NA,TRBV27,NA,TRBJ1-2,TGTGCCAGCAGTTTGTGGCCTTTGGAGGGCTACACCTTC,CASSLWPLEGYTF
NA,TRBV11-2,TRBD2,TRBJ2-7,TGTGCCAGCAGTTTCGGACTAGCGGGAAACTACGAGCAGTACTTC,CASSFGLAGNYEQYF
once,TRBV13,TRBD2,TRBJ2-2,TGTGCCAGCAGCTTAGTTAGCGGGGGCACCCCCGGGGAGCTGTTTTTT,CASSLVSGGTPGELFF
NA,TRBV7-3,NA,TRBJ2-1,TGTGCCAGCAGCTTAAGGTCTAGCTCCTACAATGAGCAGTTCTTC,CASSLRSSSYNEQFF
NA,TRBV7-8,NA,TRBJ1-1,TGTGCCAGCAGTTCTGTTCGGGACACTGAAGCTTTCTTT,CASSSVRDTEAFF
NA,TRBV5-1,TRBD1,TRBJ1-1,TGCGCCAGCAGCACAGGGACAGACACTGAAGCTTTCTTT,CASSTGTDTEAFF
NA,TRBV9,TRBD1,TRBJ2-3,TGTGCCAGCAGCGTAGCGGACAGGCAGCAGTATTTT,CASSVADRQQYF
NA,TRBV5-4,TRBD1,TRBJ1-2,TGTGCCAGCAGACTAGGGACAGGGGATGATGGCTACACCTTC,CASRLGTGDDGYTF
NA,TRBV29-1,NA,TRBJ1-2,TGCAGCGCAACGGTGAACTATGGCTACACCTTC,CSATVNYGYTF
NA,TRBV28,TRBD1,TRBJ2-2,TGTGCCAGCAGGGGACAGGGGAACACCGGGGAGCTGTTTTTT,CASRGQGNTGELFF
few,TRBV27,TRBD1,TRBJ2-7,TGTGCCAGCAGTTCAAGACAGGGGCCCTATTACGAGCAGTACTTC,CASSSRQGPYYEQYF
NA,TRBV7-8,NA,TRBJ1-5,TGTGCCAGCAGCCTAAACAGGGTTGGACAGCCCCAGCATTTT,CASSLNRVGQPQHF
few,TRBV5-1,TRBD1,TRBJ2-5,TGCGCCAGCAGCCCGGGACAGCAAGAGACCCAGTACTTC,CASSPGQQETQYF
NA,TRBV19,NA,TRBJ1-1,TGTGCCAGTACTAGTTACGGTTACACTGAAGCTTTCTTT,CASTSYGYTEAFF
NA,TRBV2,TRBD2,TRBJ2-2,TGTGCCAGCAGATATGGACTAGCGGGGGATGACGGGGAGCTGTTTTTT,CASRYGLAGDDGELFF
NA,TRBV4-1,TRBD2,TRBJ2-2,TGCGCCAGCAGCTCCTTGACTAGCGGGACACCGGGGGAGCTGTTTTTT,CASSSLTSGTPGELFF
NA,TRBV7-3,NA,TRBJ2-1,TGTGCCAGCAGCTTTAGAAGTTCCGATGAGCAGTTCTTC,CASSFRSSDEQFF
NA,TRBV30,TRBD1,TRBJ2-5,TGTGCCTGGACCCCGGGGACAGGACGGACCCAGTACTTC,CAWTPGTGRTQYF